This TCR beta chain was sequenced in a study of blood T cell repertoires in COVID-19. For the study at large: Sample material is recorded as cDNA or gDNA derived from T cells, B-cell-depleted T cells, or PBMCs.

Original processing notes: Using reference gene primer amplification, nucleated cell counts were estimated. This table comes from immunoSEQ multiplex PCR, and its TCRdb copy is limited to in-frame clones, with some not included. V, J and clone size reflect that table, while D and trimming were determined from the DNA. The table includes approximately 300,000 clones, around 85% detected once. During active infection, Seattle patients enrolled and were then monitored through disease. V lost 0 bases and J lost 6, with 11 bases in between. The CDR3 consists of 15 residues. CDR1 is LGHDT, CDR2 YNNKEL, per germline (reference sequence).

The chain joins TRBV3-1 (or the pseudogene TRBV3-2) to TRBJ2-2; D not certain. The TCR originated in a human donor with COVID-19, enrolled during active disease. The donor label of this sample is uncertain. The sample consisted of peripheral blood. The CDR3 loop reads CASSQEYGSAGELFF. The CDR3 DNA is TGTGCCAGCAGCCAAGAATACGGGTCTGCCGGGGAGCTGTTTTTT.